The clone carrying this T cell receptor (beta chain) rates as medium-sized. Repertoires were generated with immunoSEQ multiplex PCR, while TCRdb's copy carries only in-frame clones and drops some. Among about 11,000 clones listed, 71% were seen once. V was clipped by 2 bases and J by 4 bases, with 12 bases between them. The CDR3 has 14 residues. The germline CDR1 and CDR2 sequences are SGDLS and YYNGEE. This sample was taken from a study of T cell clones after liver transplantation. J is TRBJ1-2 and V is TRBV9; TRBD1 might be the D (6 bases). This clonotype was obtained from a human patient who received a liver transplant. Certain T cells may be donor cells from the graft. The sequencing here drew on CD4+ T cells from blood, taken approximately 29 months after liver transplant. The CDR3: CASSVGDTSYGYTF. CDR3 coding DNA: TGTGCCAGCAGCGTTGGGGACACGAGCTATGGCTACACCTTC.